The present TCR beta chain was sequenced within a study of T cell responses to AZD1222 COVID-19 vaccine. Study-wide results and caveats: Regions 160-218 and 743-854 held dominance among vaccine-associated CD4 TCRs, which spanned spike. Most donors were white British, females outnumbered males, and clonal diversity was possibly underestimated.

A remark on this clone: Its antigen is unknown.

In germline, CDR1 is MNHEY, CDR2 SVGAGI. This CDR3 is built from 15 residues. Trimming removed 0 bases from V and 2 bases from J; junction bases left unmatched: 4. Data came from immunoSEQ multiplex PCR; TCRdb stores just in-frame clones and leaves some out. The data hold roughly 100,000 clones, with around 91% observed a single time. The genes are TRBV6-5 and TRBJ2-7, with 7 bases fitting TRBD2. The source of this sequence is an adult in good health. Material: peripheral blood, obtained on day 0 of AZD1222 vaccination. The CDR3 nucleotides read TGTGCCAGCAGTTACTCTAGGGACTATACCTACGAGCAGTACTTC. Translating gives CASSYSRDYTYEQYF.